Each of the 30 T cell receptor beta chains below was sequenced from the same sample in a study of cytomegalovirus exposure and HLA in healthy donors. The assay was immunoSEQ multiplex PCR, and TCRdb's table has in-frame clones only and misses some. The data show 300,000 to 450,000 clones, 86% seen once. The sequencing sample was made of PBMCs. The receptors here all came from a woman aged 18-29 years in good health and CMV-seronegative.

The chain couples TRBV6-4 to TRBJ2-1, with TRBD1 identical over 10 bases. The germline CDR1 and CDR2 sequences are MRHNA and SNTAGT. V was pared by 0 bases and J by 9 bases, with 5 bases of the junction left unmatched. The length of the CDR3 is 15 residues. The CDR3 spells CASSDSWGQGTEQFF. DNA for the CDR3: TGTGCCAGCAGTGACTCTTGGGGACAGGGGACTGAGCAGTTCTTC.

The chain couples TRBV5-5 to TRBJ1-5; 7 bases fit TRBD1. CDR3 length: 14 amino acids. V was clipped by 0 bases and J by 6 bases; unmatched bases: 3. In germline, CDR1 is SGHKS, CDR2 YYEKEE (reference sequence). The CDR3 reads CASSLVEGAQPQHF. The CDR3 region has the DNA TGTGCCAGCAGCTTGGTGGAGGGGGCTCAGCCCCAGCATTTT.

The V and J genes are TRBV6-4 and TRBJ1-1; D perhaps matches TRBD1 (6 bases). This CDR3 contains 15 residues. The V end lost 4 bases, the J end lost 4 bases, and 16 bases lay between the germline ends. The germline V gene encodes CDR1 MRHNA and CDR2 SNTAGT. The CDR3 loop is CASSAQQGMGTEAFF. CDR3 DNA: TGTGCCAGCAGTGCACAACAGGGAATGGGCACTGAAGCTTTCTTT.

The chain links TRBV11-3 to TRBJ1-5; D may be TRBD1 (5 bases). There are 16 residues in the CDR3. V was clipped by 3 bases and J by 0 bases, with 12 bases between them. Germline assignment: CDR1 SGHNT and CDR2 YENEEA. The CDR3: CASSFKQVPSNQPQHF. CDR3 in DNA: TGTGCCAGCAGCTTTAAACAGGTCCCTAGCAATCAGCCCCAGCATTTT.

CDR3 region: CASSSGTSGGNEQFF. DNA of the CDR3: TGTGCCAGCAGTTCTGGGACTAGCGGGGGGAATGAGCAGTTCTTC. This chain connects TRBV27 to TRBJ2-1; 15 bases agree with TRBD2. This CDR3 spans 15 amino acids. The junction had 2 bases not matched to a gene; V was cut back by 4 bases and J by 7 bases. CDR1 is MNHEY, CDR2 SMNVEV, per germline (reference sequence).

The chain carries TRBV5-6 and TRBJ1-5; D is possibly TRBD1 (5 bases). Germline CDR1 SGHDT, CDR2 YYEEEE. This CDR3 region has 15 residues. Trimming shortened V by 0 bases and J by 6 bases, and 13 bases separated the two germline ends. CDR3 sequence (DNA): TGTGCCAGCAGCTTGGGAAGGGACTCTATTCAGCCCCAGCATTTT. This translates into CASSLGRDSIQPQHF.

The chain couples TRBV19 to TRBJ2-3; TRBD1 is a possible D gene (6 bases). The CDR3 runs 13 residues. The germline CDR1 and CDR2 sequences are LNHDA and SQIVND (reference sequence). V was pared by 5 bases and J by 4 bases, with 10 bases between. This chain's CDR3 is CASSPGDPDTQYF. CDR3 coding DNA: TGTGCCAGTAGTCCAGGGGACCCAGATACGCAGTATTTT.

Notes on this clone: Other nucleotide sequences in the sample specify the same CDR3. The J gene is TRBJ2-1, the V gene TRBV27, with a tentative D call TRBD1 (6 bases). Germline-derived CDR1 and CDR2 are MNHEY and SMNVEV (reference sequence). This CDR3 has 14 amino acids. The V end was cut by 2 bases, the J end by 2 bases, with 7 bases between. Here the CDR3 reads CASSLRGTYNEQFF. CDR3 DNA sequence: TGTGCCAGCAGTTTAAGGGGGACCTACAATGAGCAGTTCTTC.

This clone was recorded once. The chain carries TRBV7-9 and TRBJ1-2; 9 bases match TRBD1. The germline V gene has CDR1 SEHNR and CDR2 FQNEAQ (reference sequence). The CDR3 has 19 amino acids. J was trimmed by 6 bases and V by 3 bases; bases with no gene match: 20. The CDR3 DNA reads as TGTGCCAGCAGCTTTCGGGTAAGGACAGGGGTCCCGAAGAGCAATGGCTACACCTTC. Its protein is CASSFRVRTGVPKSNGYTF.

The J gene is TRBJ1-1, the V gene TRBV6-5; D unresolved. The CDR3 is 13 residues long. Germline V CDR1 and CDR2: MNHEY, SVGAGI. Trimming took off 4 bases at V and 7 bases at J, with 13 bases between the two ends. The CDR3 loop is CASSFSSTNEAFF. The CDR3 DNA sequence: TGTGCCAGCAGTTTCTCGAGCACTAATGAAGCTTTCTTT.

The V and J genes are TRBV2 and TRBJ2-1, with TRBD1 matching over 9 bases. The germline V gene has CDR1 SNHLY and CDR2 FYNNEI. J gave up 8 bases and V 5 bases, and 13 bases lay outside the gene matches. The CDR3 has 16 amino acids. CDR3 nucleotide sequence: TGTGCCAGCAGTTCCAGGTTGGGACAGGGATTGGATGAGCAGTTCTTC. It translates to CASSSRLGQGLDEQFF.

The V gene is TRBV5-1, the J gene TRBJ2-3; unclear D gene. With 0 bases removed from V and 1 base from J, the gap between germline ends came to 9 bases. Germline lookup yields CDR1 SGHRS and CDR2 YFSETQ. This CDR3 has 15 amino acids. The CDR3 nucleotides read TGCGCCAGCAGCTTGGCCGTACTGGGCACAGATACGCAGTATTTT. This sequence encodes CASSLAVLGTDTQYF.

This chain uses TRBV6-4 with TRBJ1-4; D unclear. CDR1 and CDR2 from the germline V gene are MRHNA and SNTAGT. Trimming took off 3 bases at V and 1 base at J, with 12 bases between the two ends. CDR3 length: 16 amino acids. The CDR3 here is CASSEFFGVTNEKLFF. The CDR3 coding sequence is TGTGCCAGCAGTGAATTCTTCGGGGTAACTAATGAAAAACTGTTTTTT.

The rearrangement links TRBV19 to TRBJ2-1; 10 bases fit TRBD2. V lost 1 base and J lost 5; bases outside the gene matches: 8. Germline assignment: CDR1 LNHDA and CDR2 SQIVND (reference sequence). The CDR3 is 17 residues long. The CDR3 sequence is CASSIGSSGRVDNEQFF. The CDR3 bases are TGTGCCAGTAGTATAGGGTCAAGCGGGAGGGTAGACAATGAGCAGTTCTTC.

The chain couples TRBV28 to TRBJ1-5; 8 bases align to TRBD1. The germline CDR1 and CDR2 sequences are MDHEN and SYDVKM. V gave up 8 bases and J gave up 7 bases; unmatched junction bases: 7. The CDR3 has 13 amino acids. This chain's CDR3 is CASSGQGNQPQHF. CDR3 in DNA: TGTGCCAGCTCCGGACAGGGAAACCAGCCCCAGCATTTT.

V usage is TRBV10-1 and J usage is TRBJ1-1; D gene unclear. Looked up from germline, CDR1 is WNHNN and CDR2 is SYGVQD (reference sequence). Trimming shortened V by 0 bases and J by 7 bases, and 9 bases separated the two germline ends. There are 13 residues in the CDR3. CDR3 in DNA: TGCGCCAGCAGTGAGTCCGGCAGGAATGAAGCTTTCTTT. It specifies CASSESGRNEAFF.

The rearrangement links TRBV28 to TRBJ1-1; a possible D gene is TRBD1 (5 bases). V was trimmed by 4 bases and J by 2 bases, leaving 14 bases between them. The CDR3 has 15 residues. From germline, CDR1 is MDHEN and CDR2 SYDVKM. The CDR3 region is CASSWVGGTNTEAFF. The CDR3 DNA reads TGTGCCAGCAGTTGGGTCGGGGGGACCAACACTGAAGCTTTCTTT.

The chain has TRBV15 and TRBJ1-1; D remains ambiguous. V gave up 0 bases and J gave up 6 bases, with 11 bases separating them. The CDR3 loop spans 14 amino acids. CDR1 LNHNV and CDR2 YYDKDF come from the germline V gene (reference sequence). In nucleotides, the CDR3 is TGTGCCACCAGCAGAGATTTCGGGGAGTCTGAAGCTTTCTTT. It specifies CATSRDFGESEAFF.

This clone was recorded only once. The rearrangement links TRBV29-1 to TRBJ2-7; 14 bases match TRBD2. Germline V gene lookup returns CDR1 SQVTM and CDR2 ANQGSEA. The CDR3 extends over 13 amino acids. The V segment lost 6 bases and the J segment 3 bases; nucleotides outside the gene matches: 1. CDR3 loop: CSVGLAGGYEQYF. Written as DNA, the CDR3 is TGCAGCGTCGGACTAGCGGGGGGCTACGAGCAGTACTTC.

In this sample, this clone turned up a few times. V gene TRBV4-1 combines with J gene TRBJ1-6; possibly TRBD1 for D (5 bases). Germline V gene lookup returns CDR1 MGHRA and CDR2 YSYEKL. V was pared by 3 bases and J by 6 bases, with 9 bases between. CDR3 size: 14 residues. The CDR3 nucleotides are TGCGCCAGCAGCCACCCCCAGGGTAATTCACCCCTCCACTTT. It is translated as CASSHPQGNSPLHF.

This chain links TRBV5-6 with TRBJ2-6; 9 nucleotides align to TRBD1. CDR3 length: 15 residues. Germline V gene data show CDR1 as SGHDT and CDR2 as YYEEEE. The trim removed 7 bases at V and 12 bases at J, leaving 14 bases unmatched. CDR3 sequence reads: CASGPRDRAAPVLTF. The CDR3 DNA is TGTGCCAGCGGGCCCCGGGACAGGGCTGCCCCCGTCCTGACTTTC.

The chain uses TRBV2 and TRBJ2-7; no clear D gene. The CDR3 runs 10 residues. V lost 8 bases, J lost 3 bases, and 5 bases lay in between. The germline V gene encodes CDR1 SNHLY and CDR2 FYNNEI. CDR3 loop: CASASYEQYF. In DNA form, the CDR3 reads TGTGCCAGCGCGAGCTACGAGCAGTACTTC.

The V call is TRBV4-1, the J call TRBJ2-1; maybe TRBD1 (5 bases). The CDR3 contains 14 residues. V lost 0 bases and J lost 8, with 11 bases in between. Germline CDR1 MGHRA, CDR2 YSYEKL. The CDR3: CASSQDPQGYEQFF. CDR3 sequence (DNA): TGCGCCAGCAGCCAAGACCCCCAGGGCTATGAGCAGTTCTTC.

The CDR3 nucleotides read TGTGCCTGGAGTGCCTTATCCCGCGAATTACTGAACACTGAAGCTTTCTTT. Translated, it gives CAWSALSRELLNTEAFF. This chain links TRBV30 with TRBJ1-1, with D hard to call. The CDR3 length is 17 residues. Per germline, CDR1 GTSNPN and CDR2 SVGIG (reference sequence). V lost 1 base to trimming and J lost 0 bases, with 18 bases between them.

The chain couples TRBV7-9 to TRBJ2-2; maybe TRBD2 (7 bases). This CDR3 is built from 17 residues. CDR1 and CDR2 from the germline V gene are SEHNR and FQNEAQ (reference sequence). V lost 0 bases and J 0 bases, leaving 11 bases between the germline ends. This chain's CDR3 is CASSLAGGPPNTGELFF. The CDR3 DNA sequence: TGTGCCAGCAGCTTAGCCGGGGGGCCGCCGAACACCGGGGAGCTGTTTTTT.

This chain connects TRBV14 to TRBJ2-7, with a weak D call TRBD1 (6 bases). There are 16 residues in the CDR3. V lost 0 bases, J lost 7 bases, and 19 bases lay in between. The germline V gene has CDR1 SGHDN and CDR2 FVKESK. The CDR3 loop is CASSQEWPRGSREQYF. The CDR3 coding sequence is TGTGCCAGCAGCCAAGAGTGGCCGAGGGGGAGTCGGGAGCAGTACTTC.

This sequence joins TRBV10-1 and TRBJ1-6; D not resolved. This CDR3 contains 15 residues. Germline-derived CDR1 and CDR2 are WNHNN and SYGVQD (reference sequence). V lost 0 bases and J lost 8, with 11 bases in between. The CDR3 reads CASSESKGRYSPLHF. The CDR3 coding sequence is TGCGCCAGCAGTGAGTCGAAAGGGAGGTATTCACCCCTCCACTTT.

The CDR3: CASLPGTGNYEQYF. The DNA of the CDR3 is TGTGCCAGCCTACCGGGCACAGGGAACTACGAGCAGTACTTC. The V call is TRBV6-6, the J call TRBJ2-7; TRBD1 might be the D (6 bases). This CDR3 is built from 14 residues. Germline V gene sequence: CDR1 MNHNY, CDR2 SVGAGI (reference sequence). V lost 8 bases and J 3 bases, leaving 17 bases between the germline ends.

V and J are TRBV18 and TRBJ1-5; 8 nucleotides align to TRBD1. Trimming took 4 bases from V and 4 from J; bases not matched to a gene: 9. The CDR3 is made up of 16 amino acids. Per germline, CDR1 KGHSH and CDR2 LQKENI. The CDR3: CASSRNERDRNQPQHF. The CDR3 DNA reads as TGTGCCAGCTCACGGAACGAACGGGACAGGAATCAGCCCCAGCATTTT.

The V call is TRBV14, the J call TRBJ2-3; 9 bases agree with TRBD1. Germline trimming cut 4 bases from V and 1 base from J; bases unmatched to any gene: 0. Germline CDR1 and CDR2: SGHDN and FVKESK. The CDR3 is 14 amino acids. CDR3 bases: TGTGCCAGCAGCCGGGACAGGGGCACAGATACGCAGTATTTT. This codes for CASSRDRGTDTQYF.